This record looks at one TCR beta chain sequence and its context. The CDR3 totals 15 residues. V was pared by 5 bases and J by 6 bases, with 11 bases of the junction left unmatched. The germline CDR1 and CDR2 sequences are MNHEY and SVGAGI. Sequencing was performed with immunoSEQ multiplex PCR; in TCRdb, only in-frame clones are kept and a portion is missing. Of roughly 98,000 clones in the sample, 70% to 85% were seen once. The data stem from a study of T cell responses to AZD1222 COVID-19 vaccine. The sequence was obtained from an adult who received the AZD1222 COVID-19 vaccine. The sequencing used peripheral blood, collected 28 days after the second AZD1222 dose. The V and J genes are TRBV6-5 and TRBJ2-5, with 8 positions matching TRBD2. The CDR3 loop is CASSNSGGHGQTQYF. The CDR3 DNA reads as TGTGCCAGCAGTAACAGCGGGGGCCACGGCCAGACCCAGTACTTC.